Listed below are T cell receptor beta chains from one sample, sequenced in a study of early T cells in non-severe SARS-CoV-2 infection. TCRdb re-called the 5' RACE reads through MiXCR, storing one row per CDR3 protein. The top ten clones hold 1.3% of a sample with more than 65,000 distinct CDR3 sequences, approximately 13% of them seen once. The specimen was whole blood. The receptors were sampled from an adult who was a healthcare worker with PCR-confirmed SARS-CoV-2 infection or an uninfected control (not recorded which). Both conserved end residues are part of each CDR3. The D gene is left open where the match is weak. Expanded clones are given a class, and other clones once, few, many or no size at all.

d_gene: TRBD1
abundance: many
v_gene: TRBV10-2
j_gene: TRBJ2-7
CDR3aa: CASTRGTGYEQYF
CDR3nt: TGCGCCAGCACCAGAGGGACAGGCTACGAGCAGTACTTC

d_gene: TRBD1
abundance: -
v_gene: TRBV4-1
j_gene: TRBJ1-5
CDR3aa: CASNQAGTADQPQHF
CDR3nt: TGCGCCAGCAACCAAGCCGGGACAGCCGATCAGCCCCAGCATTTT

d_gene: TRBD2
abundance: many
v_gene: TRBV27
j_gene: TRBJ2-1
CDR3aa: CATSGLGSNNEQFF
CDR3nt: TGTGCCACGTCGGGACTAGGATCGAACAATGAGCAGTTCTTC

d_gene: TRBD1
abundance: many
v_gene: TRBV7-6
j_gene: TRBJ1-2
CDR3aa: CASSLGETGVNYGYTF
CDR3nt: TGTGCCAGCAGCTTAGGGGAGACAGGGGTTAACTATGGCTACACCTTC

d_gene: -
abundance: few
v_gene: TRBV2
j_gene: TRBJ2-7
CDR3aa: CASKVSYEQYF
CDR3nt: TGTGCCAGCAAGGTTAGCTACGAGCAGTACTTC

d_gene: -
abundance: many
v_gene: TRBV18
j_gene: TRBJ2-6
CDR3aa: CASSPSAGDSGANVLTF
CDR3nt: TGTGCCAGCTCACCCTCAGCGGGCGACTCTGGGGCCAACGTCCTGACTTTC

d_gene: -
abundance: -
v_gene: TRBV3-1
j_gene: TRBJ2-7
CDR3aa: CASSQLKGSYDEQYF
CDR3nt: TGTGCCAGCAGCCAGTTAAAAGGAAGTTACGACGAGCAGTACTTC

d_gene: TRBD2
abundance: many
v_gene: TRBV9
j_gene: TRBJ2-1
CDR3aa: CASSVAGAGGNDEQFF
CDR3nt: TGTGCCAGCAGCGTAGCTGGAGCGGGGGGGAACGATGAGCAGTTCTTC

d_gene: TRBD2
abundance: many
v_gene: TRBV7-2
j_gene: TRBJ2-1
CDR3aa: CASSLALAGYNEQFF
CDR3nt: TGTGCCAGCAGCTTAGCTCTAGCGGGATACAATGAGCAGTTCTTC

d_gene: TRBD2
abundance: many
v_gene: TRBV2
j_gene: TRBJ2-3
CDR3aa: CASKNSGRMTDTQYF
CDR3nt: TGTGCCAGCAAGAATAGCGGGAGGATGACAGATACGCAGTATTTT

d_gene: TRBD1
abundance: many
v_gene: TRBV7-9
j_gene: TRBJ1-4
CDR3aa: CASSLTGGVEKLFF
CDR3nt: TGTGCCAGCAGCCTGACAGGGGGCGTGGAAAAACTGTTTTTT

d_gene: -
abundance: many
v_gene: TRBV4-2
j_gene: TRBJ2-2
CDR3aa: CASSQDSGANTGELFF
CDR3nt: TGTGCCAGCAGCCAAGATTCTGGAGCGAACACCGGGGAGCTGTTTTTT

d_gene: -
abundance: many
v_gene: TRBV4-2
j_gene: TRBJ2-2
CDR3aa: CASSQDSLRGELFF
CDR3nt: TGTGCCAGCAGCCAAGACTCCCTGCGCGGGGAGCTGTTTTTT

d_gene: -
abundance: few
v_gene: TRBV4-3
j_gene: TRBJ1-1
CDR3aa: CASSQVPTTTTEAFF
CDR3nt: TGCGCCAGCAGCCAAGTACCAACCACCACCACTGAAGCTTTCTTT

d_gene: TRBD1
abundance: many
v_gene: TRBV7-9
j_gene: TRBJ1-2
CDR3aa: CASSRDRGGYTF
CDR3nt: TGTGCCAGCAGCCGGGACAGGGGAGGCTACACCTTC

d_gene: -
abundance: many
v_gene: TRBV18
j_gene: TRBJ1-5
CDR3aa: CASSPGGADQPQHF
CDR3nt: TGTGCCAGCTCACCGGGGGGGGCCGATCAGCCCCAGCATTTT

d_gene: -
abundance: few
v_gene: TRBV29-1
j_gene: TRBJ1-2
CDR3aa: CSVLLGDYGYTF
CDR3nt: TGCAGCGTCCTTCTAGGGGACTATGGCTACACCTTC

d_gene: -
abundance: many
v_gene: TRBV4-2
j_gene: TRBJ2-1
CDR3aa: CASSNGDEQFF
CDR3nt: TGCGCCAGCAGCAACGGGGATGAGCAGTTCTTC

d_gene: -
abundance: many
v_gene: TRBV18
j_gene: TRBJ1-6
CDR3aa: CASSGRNSPLHF
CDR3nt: TGTGCCAGCTCCGGGCGTAACTCACCCCTCCACTTT

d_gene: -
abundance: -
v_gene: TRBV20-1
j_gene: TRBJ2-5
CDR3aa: CSARDWRGPSETQYF
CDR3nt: TGCAGTGCTAGAGATTGGCGGGGGCCTTCGGAGACCCAGTACTTC

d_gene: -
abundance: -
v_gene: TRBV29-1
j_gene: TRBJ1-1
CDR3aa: CSVRPISEAFF
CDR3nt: TGCAGCGTTCGACCCATTTCTGAAGCTTTCTTT

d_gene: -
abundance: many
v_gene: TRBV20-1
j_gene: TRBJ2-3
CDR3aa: CSARVPDTQYF
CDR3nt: TGCAGTGCTAGAGTTCCAGATACGCAGTATTTT

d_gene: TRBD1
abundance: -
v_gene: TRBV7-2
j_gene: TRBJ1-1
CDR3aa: CASSPKGAGGVWDTEAFF
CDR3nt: TGTGCCAGCAGCCCGAAGGGGGCAGGGGGCGTCTGGGATACTGAAGCTTTCTTT

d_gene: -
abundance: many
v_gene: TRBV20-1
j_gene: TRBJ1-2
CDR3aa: CRAAGVRPGAIDGYTF
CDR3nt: TGCAGGGCGGCTGGGGTACGGCCAGGAGCTATTGATGGCTACACCTTC

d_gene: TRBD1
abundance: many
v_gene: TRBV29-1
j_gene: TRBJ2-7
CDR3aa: CSVRGTGADEQYF
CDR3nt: TGCAGCGTTCGGGGGACAGGTGCGGACGAGCAGTACTTC

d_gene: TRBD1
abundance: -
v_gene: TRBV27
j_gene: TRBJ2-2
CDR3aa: CASSFGTGLTGELFF
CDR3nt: TGTGCCAGCAGTTTCGGGACAGGGCTCACCGGGGAGCTGTTTTTT

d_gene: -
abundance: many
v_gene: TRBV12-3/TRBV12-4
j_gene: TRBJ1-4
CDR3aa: CASSYRHTTNEKLFF
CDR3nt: TGTGCCAGCAGTTACCGGCACACAACTAATGAAAAACTGTTTTTT

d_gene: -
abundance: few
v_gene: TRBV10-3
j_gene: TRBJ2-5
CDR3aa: CAISESETQYF
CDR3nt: TGTGCCATCAGTGAGTCGGAGACCCAGTACTTC

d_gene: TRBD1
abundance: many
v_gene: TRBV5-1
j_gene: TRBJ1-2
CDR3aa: CASSLEAGGNYGYTF
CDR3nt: TGCGCCAGCAGCTTGGAGGCAGGGGGGAACTATGGCTACACCTTC

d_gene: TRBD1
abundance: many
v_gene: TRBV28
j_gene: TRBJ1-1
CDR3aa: CASSYRGGTTEAFF
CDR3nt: TGTGCCAGCAGTTACAGGGGAGGAACCACTGAAGCTTTCTTT

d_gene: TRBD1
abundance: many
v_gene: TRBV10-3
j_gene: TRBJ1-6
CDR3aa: CAIRGTGQSPLHF
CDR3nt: TGTGCCATCAGGGGGACAGGACAATCACCCCTCCACTTT

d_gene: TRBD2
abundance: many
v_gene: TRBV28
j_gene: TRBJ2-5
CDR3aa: CASSFRGGLAGAETQYF
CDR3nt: TGTGCCAGCAGTTTCCGGGGGGGACTAGCGGGAGCAGAGACCCAGTACTTC

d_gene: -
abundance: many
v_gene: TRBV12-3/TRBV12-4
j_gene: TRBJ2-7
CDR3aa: CASSPPFIGGRYEQYF
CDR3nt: TGTGCCAGCAGCCCCCCTTTTATAGGAGGGCGGTACGAGCAGTACTTC

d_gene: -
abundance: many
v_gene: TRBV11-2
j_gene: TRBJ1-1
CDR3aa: CASNKGGIGLGSEAFF
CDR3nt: TGTGCCAGCAACAAGGGGGGAATTGGACTGGGGTCTGAAGCTTTCTTT

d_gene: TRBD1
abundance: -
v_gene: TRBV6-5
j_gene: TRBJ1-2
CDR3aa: CASSTTGQGRGYTF
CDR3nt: TGTGCCAGCAGTACCACCGGACAGGGACGAGGCTACACCTTC

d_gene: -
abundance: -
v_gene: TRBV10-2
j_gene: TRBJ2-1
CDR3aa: CASNGAPGAYNEQFF
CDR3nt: TGCGCCAGCAATGGCGCCCCGGGGGCCTACAATGAGCAGTTCTTC

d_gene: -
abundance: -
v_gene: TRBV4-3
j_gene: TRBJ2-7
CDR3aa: CASRRGTPYEQYF
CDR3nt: TGCGCCAGCAGGAGAGGGACCCCCTACGAGCAGTACTTC

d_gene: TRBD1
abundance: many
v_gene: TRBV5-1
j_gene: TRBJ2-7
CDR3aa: CASSSGTAKGYEQYF
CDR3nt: TGCGCCAGCAGTTCAGGGACAGCCAAAGGCTACGAGCAGTACTTC

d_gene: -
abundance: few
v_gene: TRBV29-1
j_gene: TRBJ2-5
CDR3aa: CSVELRERQETQYF
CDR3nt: TGCAGCGTTGAATTGAGGGAGAGGCAAGAGACCCAGTACTTC

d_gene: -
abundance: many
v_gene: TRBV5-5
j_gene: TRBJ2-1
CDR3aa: CASSPVQGRNEQFF
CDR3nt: TGTGCCAGCAGTCCAGTTCAGGGTCGCAATGAGCAGTTCTTC

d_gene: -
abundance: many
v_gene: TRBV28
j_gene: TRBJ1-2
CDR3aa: CASSPRIEALYGYTF
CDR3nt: TGTGCCAGCAGTCCCCGGATCGAGGCCCTCTATGGCTACACCTTC

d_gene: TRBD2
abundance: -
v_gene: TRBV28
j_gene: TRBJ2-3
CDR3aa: CASSPIGGALPTDTQYF
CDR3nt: TGTGCCAGCAGTCCGATCGGGGGGGCGCTCCCCACAGATACGCAGTATTTT

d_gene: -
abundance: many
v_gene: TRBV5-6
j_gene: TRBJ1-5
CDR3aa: CASSFSRGGNQPQHF
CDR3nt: TGTGCCAGCAGCTTCAGCAGGGGCGGCAATCAGCCCCAGCATTTT

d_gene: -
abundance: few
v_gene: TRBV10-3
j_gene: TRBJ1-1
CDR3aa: CAISESQVGAFF
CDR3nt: TGTGCCATCAGTGAGTCGCAGGTCGGAGCTTTCTTT